A selection of T cell receptor beta chains follows, all from one sample in a study of blood T cell repertoires in COVID-19. TCRdb's copy holds only in-frame clones and misses some; the assay was immunoSEQ multiplex PCR. This sample has over 150,000 clones; approximately 90% occur once, and the top ten carry 9% to 12%. Specimen: peripheral blood. Source of these receptors: a woman in her seventies with COVID-19, enrolled during active disease. Each CDR3 is given with its conserved first and last residue. The D gene is left open where the match is weak. Expanded clones are given a class, and other clones once, few, many or no size at all.

cdr3_aa cdr3_nt v_call clone_size j_call d_call
CASSDSSGGSSSTDTQYF TGCGCCAGCAGTGACTCTAGCGGGGGGTCTTCTAGCACAGATACGCAGTATTTT TRBV10-2 . TRBJ2-3 TRBD2
CASSVGRGGEQFF TGTGCCAGCAGCGTAGGGCGAGGGGGAGAGCAGTTCTTC TRBV9 . TRBJ2-1 .
CASSIGTGIYGYTF TGTGCCAGTAGTATCGGGACAGGAATTTATGGCTACACCTTC TRBV19 . TRBJ1-2 TRBD1
CASRPGHLRNDYTF TGTGCCAGCAGACCAGGACATCTCCGTAATGACTACACCTTC TRBV6-5 . TRBJ1-2 .
CASSQEGTRSGNTIYF TGCGCCAGCAGCCAAGAGGGGACACGCTCTGGAAACACCATATATTTT TRBV4-1 . TRBJ1-3 .
CASSDMGLGNQPQHF TGTGCCAGCAGTGACATGGGGCTGGGCAATCAGCCCCAGCATTTT TRBV6-1 . TRBJ1-5 .
CASTHLSGSYEQYF TGCGCCAGCACCCATCTGAGCGGTTCCTACGAGCAGTACTTC TRBV5-1 . TRBJ2-7 .
CASSYGAGSKQPQHF TGTGCCAGCAGTTACGGCGCAGGCTCGAAACAGCCCCAGCATTTT TRBV6-5 once TRBJ1-5 .
CASSPQGTPNYGYTF TGTGCCAGCTCACCACAGGGGACACCTAACTATGGCTACACCTTC TRBV18 few TRBJ1-2 .
CAWTDRGTEAFF TGTGCCTGGACGGACAGGGGCACTGAAGCTTTCTTT TRBV30 . TRBJ1-1 TRBD1
CASSLTGNTEAFF TGTGCCAGCAGCTTAACCGGGAACACTGAAGCTTTCTTT TRBV7-3 . TRBJ1-1 .
CASRMSRTGGITDTQYF TGTGCCAGCAGAATGAGCCGGACAGGGGGCATCACAGATACGCAGTATTTT TRBV2 . TRBJ2-3 TRBD1
CASSIRDSVLAQPQHF TGTGCCAGTAGTATCCGGGACAGCGTTTTGGCGCAGCCCCAGCATTTT TRBV19 . TRBJ1-5 TRBD1
CASSVDGGAQGYTF TGCGCCAGCAGCGTTGATGGGGGGGCGCAAGGCTACACCTTC TRBV5-1 . TRBJ1-2 .
CASSLTYGASTETQYF TGTGCCAGCAGCCTAACTTACGGAGCCTCAACGGAGACCCAGTACTTC TRBV5-6 few TRBJ2-5 .
CASSRVTGYGYTF TGTGCCAGCTCACGGGTGACAGGGTATGGCTACACCTTC TRBV18 . TRBJ1-2 TRBD1
CASRASGGGLFF TGTGCCAGCAGGGCTAGCGGGGGCGGTCTGTTTTTT TRBV27 . TRBJ2-2 TRBD2
CASVTGGNQPQHF TGTGCCAGCGTAACAGGGGGGAATCAGCCCCAGCATTTT TRBV6-5 . TRBJ1-5 TRBD1
CATSPGQHHEQYF TGTGCCACCTCCCCGGGACAACATCACGAGCAGTACTTC TRBV28 few TRBJ2-7 .
CASSLTGYEQYF TGTGCCAGCAGCCTAACAGGATACGAGCAGTACTTC TRBV7-9 . TRBJ2-7 .
CASSPQGYEQFF TGCGCCAGCAGCCCACAGGGGTATGAGCAGTTCTTC TRBV4-1 . TRBJ2-1 TRBD1
CASSVSGGALGGETQYF TGTGCCAGCAGCGTGAGCGGGGGGGCACTCGGTGGGGAGACCCAGTACTTC TRBV9 . TRBJ2-5 TRBD2
CASSLWAGSSNQPQHF TGTGCCAGCAGTTTATGGGCCGGGAGTAGCAATCAGCCCCAGCATTTT TRBV28 once TRBJ1-5 .